This T cell receptor beta chain derives from a study of cytomegalovirus exposure and HLA in healthy donors. The PCR employed 60 Vbeta primers together with 13 Jbeta primers. Clones were sequenced by immunoSEQ multiplex PCR, and TCRdb holds only the in-frame ones, with some missing. Its table lists approximately 120,000 clones. This CDR3 spans 15 amino acids. V was shortened by 1 base and J by 1 base, with 10 bases between the two germline ends. Germline loops: CDR1 SGHVS, CDR2 FQNEAQ. The chain joins TRBV7-8 to TRBJ2-5; D is perhaps TRBD2 (5 bases). Sample: PBMCs. The TCR comes from a woman aged 55-70 years in good health and CMV-seronegative. DNA for the CDR3: TGTGCCAGCAGCTTAGTATTCCGGGGCCAAGAGACCCAGTACTTC. Its protein product is CASSLVFRGQETQYF.